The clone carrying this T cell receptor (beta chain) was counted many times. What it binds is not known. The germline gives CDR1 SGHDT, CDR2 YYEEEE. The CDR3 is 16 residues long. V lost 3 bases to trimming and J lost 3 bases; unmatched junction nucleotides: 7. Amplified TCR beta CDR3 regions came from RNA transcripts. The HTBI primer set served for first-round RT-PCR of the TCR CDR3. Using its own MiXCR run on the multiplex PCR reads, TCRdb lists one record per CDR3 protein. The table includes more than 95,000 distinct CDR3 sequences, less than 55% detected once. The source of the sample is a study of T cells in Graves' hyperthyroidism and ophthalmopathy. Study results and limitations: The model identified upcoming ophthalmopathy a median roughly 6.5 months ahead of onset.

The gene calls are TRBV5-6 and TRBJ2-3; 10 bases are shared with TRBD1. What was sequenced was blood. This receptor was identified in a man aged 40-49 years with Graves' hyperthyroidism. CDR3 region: CASSSFDRGLTDTQYF. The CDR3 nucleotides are TGTGCCAGCAGCTCCTTCGACAGGGGGCTGACAGATACGCAGTATTTT. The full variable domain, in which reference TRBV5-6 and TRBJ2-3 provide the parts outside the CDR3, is DAGVTQSPTHLIKTRGQQVTLRCSPKSGHDTVSWYQQALGQGPQFIFQYYEEEERQRGNFPDRFSGHQFPNYSSELNVNALLLGDSALYLCASSSFDRGLTDTQYFGPGTRLTVL.